This T cell receptor (beta chain) appears in the sequencing data of a study of shared clonotypes between healthy human individuals. This clone was seen once. Assay: immunoSEQ multiplex PCR; the TCRdb copy retains only in-frame clones and omits some. The sample carries millions of clones, about 95% recorded once. Germline-derived CDR1 and CDR2 are SEHNR and FQNEAQ (reference sequence). The J segment lost 4 bases and the V segment lost 1 base, leaving 6 bases of the junction unmatched. The length of the CDR3 is 15 residues. The naive CD8 fraction comprised CD45RO-negative cells positively selected for CCR7 and excluded terminally differentiated effector memory CD45RA+ cells.

Material for sequencing was naive CD8+ T cells sorted from blood. This chain joins TRBV7-9 and TRBJ2-7; 8 bases fit TRBD2. The source is a man aged 18 to 30 in good health. CDR3 sequence: CASSLGSGRGYEQYF. CDR3 coding DNA: TGTGCCAGCAGCTTAGGGAGCGGGAGAGGGTACGAGCAGTACTTC.